The clone carrying this T cell receptor (beta chain) was observed a handful of times. Its antigen is currently unknown. The data are from a study of cytomegalovirus exposure and HLA in healthy donors. CDR1 and CDR2 from the germline V gene are SGHAT and FQNNGV. The V segment lost 6 bases and the J segment 8 bases; nucleotides outside the gene matches: 16. This CDR3 comprises 16 residues. Study outcomes and limitations: The listing of roughly 160 TCR beta chains classed them as cytomegalovirus-associated. Further analysis, carried out later, found HLA-associated TCR beta chains more clonally expanded than equally common other chains.

The primer mix had 60 Vbeta and 13 Jbeta primers. Produced via immunoSEQ multiplex PCR; TCRdb's table is partial and in-frame only. Altogether roughly 120,000 clones are present, 77% being singletons, with the ten largest covering around 5.2%. This TCR was sampled from a man in his forties or fifties in good health and CMV-seropositive. Sequenced sample: PBMCs. The chain has TRBV11-2 and TRBJ2-7; TRBD1 agrees at 10 bases. Here the CDR3 reads CASSRTTGTGDNKQYF. CDR3 nucleotides: TGTGCCAGCAGTCGTACCACCGGGACAGGGGATAATAAGCAGTACTTC.